This T cell receptor beta chain came from a study of cytomegalovirus exposure and HLA in healthy donors. Findings and caveats of the study: For most TCR beta V segments, an earlier analysis put the productive rate at about 87% or about 30% of the time. The classifier, whose performance was assessed in both the original and validation cohorts, reportedly diagnosed cytomegalovirus status with high specificity and sensitivity.

60 Vbeta and 13 Jbeta primers were used in PCR. The protocol was immunoSEQ multiplex PCR, while the TCRdb copy is restricted to in-frame clones and leaves out a portion. This table holds more than 85,000 clones, roughly 13% found once. On this clone itself: No antigen is known for it. At one of its ends the junction is not consistent with the germline gene, which may arise from a read error.

This receptor was obtained from a man aged 35 to 55 in good health and CMV-seropositive. Sequencing was carried out using PBMCs.

DNA for the CDR3: TGTGCCAGCAGTTCTCGGGACAGGGGGATCTTC. As protein: CASSSRDRGIF. The J gene is TRBJ2-1, the V gene TRBV2; 11 bases agree with TRBD1. The CDR3 runs 11 residues. The V gene's germline CDR1 is SNHLY and CDR2 FYNNEI. The variable domain in full, completed from reference TRBV2 and TRBJ2-1, reads EPEVTQTPSHQVTQMGQEVILRCVPISNHLYFYWYRQILGQKVEFLVSFYNNEISEKSEIFDDQFSVERPDGSNFTLKIRSTKLEDSAMYFCASSSRDRGIFGPGTRLTVL.